This T cell receptor (beta chain) was captured by sequencing in a study of cytomegalovirus exposure and HLA in healthy donors. In the study overall: A prior analysis found roughly 110 million unique TCR beta sequences from 170 million or so T cells.

Concerning this clone: Antigen specificity is unknown.

The PCR made use of 60 Vbeta and 13 Jbeta primers. The table came from immunoSEQ multiplex PCR; TCRdb's copy has only in-frame clones and leaves some out. This sample's table has 180,000 or so clones. The CDR3 runs to 17 residues. Germline V gene lookup returns CDR1 SGHDT and CDR2 YYEEEE. With V trimmed by 3 bases and J by 4 bases, 11 bases remained unmatched. Findings and caveats of the study: A later analysis found common viral pathogens apparently linked to several of the most significant clusters.

This sequence joins TRBV5-6 and TRBJ2-5; 11 nucleotides align to TRBD2. The clonotype originates from a boy younger than 18 in good health and CMV-seronegative. Sequences were obtained from PBMCs. In DNA form, the CDR3 reads TGTGCCAGCAGCTGGCTAGCGGGGGGCTCCGAAGTAGAGACCCAGTACTTC. Encoded protein: CASSWLAGGSEVETQYF. The full variable domain, completed using reference TRBV5-6 and TRBJ2-5, is DAGVTQSPTHLIKTRGQQVTLRCSPKSGHDTVSWYQQALGQGPQFIFQYYEEEERQRGNFPDRFSGHQFPNYSSELNVNALLLGDSALYLCASSWLAGGSEVETQYFGPGTRLLVL.